The 18 T cell receptor beta chains reported below all come from one sample, sequenced in a study of T-cell memory formation after mild COVID-19. TCRdb re-analysed the 5' RACE reads in MiXCR, keeping a single row per CDR3 protein. The table has 90,000 to 120,000 distinct CDR3 sequences, approximately 15% seen once. Sequencing was carried out using PBMCs or a T cell subset sorted from them (not recorded which). These receptors were taken from a man in his late teens or twenties who had mild COVID-19 (a few samples of this study predate the infection). Cell type and time point are not known.

V is TRBV4-1 and J is TRBJ2-5; TRBD2 matches 7 bases. The germline V gene encodes CDR1 MGHRA and CDR2 YSYEKL. The CDR3 is made up of 15 amino acids. After removal of 7 bases from V and 3 bases from J, the junction contained 11 bases not matched to a gene. The CDR3 is CASTPGLRGEETQYF. The CDR3 region has the DNA TGCGCCAGCACCCCCGGGTTACGGGGGGAAGAGACCCAGTACTTC.

This rearrangement joins TRBV12-3 or TRBV12-4 to TRBJ1-2; tentatively, D is TRBD1 (6 bases). The V end was cut by 1 base, the J end by 8 bases, with 11 bases between. The CDR3 has 13 residues. The CDR3 here is CASSLGGPAGYTF. The DNA of the CDR3 is TGTGCCAGCAGTTTAGGGGGGCCCGCGGGCTACACCTTC.

This clonotype occurred a few times. The J gene is TRBJ2-7, the V gene TRBV4-3, with unresolved D. Germline CDR1 is LGHNA and CDR2 is YSLEER. The CDR3 totals 15 residues. Trimming left V 0 bases short and J 0 bases short, with 9 bases between. This CDR3 is CASSQDPLHSYEQYF. Here the CDR3 DNA reads TGCGCCAGCAGCCAAGATCCCCTGCACTCCTACGAGCAGTACTTC.

This sequence joins TRBV2 and TRBJ2-7; tentative D call: TRBD1 (5 bases). The CDR3 sequence is 12 residues long. Germline V gene lookup returns CDR1 SNHLY and CDR2 FYNNEI. V was clipped by 6 bases and J by 5 bases, with 11 bases between them. CDR3 nucleotide sequence: TGTGCCAGCAGACCCAGGGTCCACGAGCAGTACGTC. Protein: CASRPRVHEQYV.

This clonotype was picked up many times. The chain links TRBV4-3 to TRBJ2-7, with a tentative D call TRBD1 (6 bases). Trimming shortened V by 0 bases and J by 2 bases, and 11 bases separated the two germline ends. Germline lookup yields CDR1 LGHNA and CDR2 YSLEER. CDR3 length: 15 amino acids. The CDR3 loop reads CASSQEFEGAYEQYF. In DNA, the CDR3 is TGCGCCAGCAGCCAAGAATTTGAGGGGGCCTACGAGCAGTACTTC.

The chain recombines TRBV5-1 with TRBJ2-3; 10 positions agree with TRBD1. The CDR3 runs 15 residues. V dropped 3 bases and J dropped 6; count of bases not matched to a gene: 7. Germline CDR1 and CDR2: SGHRS and YFSETQ. The CDR3 spells CASSSPDRGLDTQYF. The CDR3 DNA follows: TGCGCCAGCAGCTCTCCCGACAGGGGGCTGGATACGCAGTATTTT. The entire variable domain, with the rest obtained from reference TRBV5-1 and TRBJ2-3, is as follows: KAGVTQTPRYLIKTRGQQVTLSCSPISGHRSVSWYQQTPGQGLQFLFEYFSETQRNKGNFPGRFSGRQFSNSRSEMNVSTLELGDSALYLCASSSPDRGLDTQYFGPGTRLTVL.

This clonotype was counted ten times or more. The V and J genes are TRBV6-4 and TRBJ2-2; D might be TRBD1 (5 bases). V lost 4 bases and J lost 4, with 16 bases in between. The CDR3 length is 16 residues. The germline gives CDR1 MRHNA, CDR2 SNTAGT. CDR3 protein: CASSVSTQGGTGELFF. The CDR3 DNA reads TGTGCCAGCAGTGTATCCACCCAGGGCGGCACCGGGGAGCTGTTTTTT.

This clonotype was counted a few times. The chain joins TRBV3-1 to TRBJ1-1, with 7 nucleotides matching TRBD1. The germline V gene has CDR1 LGHDT and CDR2 YNNKEL (reference sequence). This CDR3 comprises 14 residues. J gave up 5 bases and V 4 bases, and 7 bases lay outside the gene matches. Here the CDR3 DNA reads TGTGCCAGCAGCCCTCGGGACAGCTCGACTGAAGCTTTCTTT. Protein: CASSPRDSSTEAFF.

The chain links TRBV4-1 to TRBJ1-4; D not certain. The V end was cut by 0 bases, the J end by 3 bases, with 14 bases between. CDR1 and CDR2 (germline): MGHRA, YSYEKL. This CDR3 has 17 residues. DNA for the CDR3: TGCGCCAGCAGCCAAGATCACGGGGATACATCTAATGAAAAACTGTTTTTT. This sequence encodes CASSQDHGDTSNEKLFF.

The V call is TRBV20-1, the J call TRBJ2-3, with 12 bases aligning to TRBD2. From germline, CDR1 is DFQATT and CDR2 SNEGSKA (reference sequence). The V segment lost 5 bases and the J segment 4 bases; nucleotides outside the gene matches: 7. This CDR3 is built from 15 residues. CDR3 nucleotide sequence: TGCAGTGCTTCTAAGACTAGCGGGGGTGCAGATACGCAGTATTTT. Amino acid sequence: CSASKTSGGADTQYF.

This clonotype has a handful of counts. V usage is TRBV4-1 and J usage is TRBJ2-1, with 9 positions matching TRBD2. V lost 3 bases, J lost 4 bases, and 13 bases stayed unmatched. The V gene's germline CDR1 is MGHRA and CDR2 YSYEKL. The CDR3 has 18 amino acids. CDR3 coding DNA: TGCGCCAGCAGCCACTCACCAGAAGGGCTAGCGGGGTACAATGAGCAGTTCTTC. Protein product: CASSHSPEGLAGYNEQFF.

V usage is TRBV20-1 and J usage is TRBJ2-5; tentative D call: TRBD2 (5 bases). V was shortened by 6 bases and J by 3 bases, with 17 bases between the two germline ends. CDR1 and CDR2 (germline): DFQATT, SNEGSKA (reference sequence). This CDR3 is 14 amino acids long. CDR3 residues: CSAGVPTRKETQYF. CDR3 sequence (DNA): TGCAGTGCGGGAGTCCCGACACGAAAAGAGACCCAGTACTTC.

The rearrangement joins TRBV9 to TRBJ2-3, with 14 bases identical to TRBD2. After removal of 0 bases from V and 4 bases from J, the junction contained 4 bases not matched to a gene. The CDR3 has 17 amino acids. Germline CDR1 and CDR2: SGDLS and YYNGEE. CDR3 loop: CASSVGTSGGLADTQYF. In DNA, the CDR3 is TGTGCCAGCAGCGTAGGGACTAGCGGGGGGTTGGCAGATACGCAGTATTTT.

This clonotype turned up a few times. This rearrangement joins TRBV7-6 to TRBJ1-1; D is unclear. Trimming took off 2 bases at V and 0 bases at J, with 13 bases between the two ends. Germline V gives CDR1 SGHVS, CDR2 FNYEAQ. The CDR3 sequence is 16 residues long. CDR3 in amino acids: CASSLFGETMNTEAFF. The CDR3 DNA sequence: TGTGCCAGCAGCTTATTCGGGGAAACCATGAACACTGAAGCTTTCTTT.

This clonotype was counted between two and nine times. The rearrangement uses TRBV7-3 and TRBJ2-6; D gene unclear. The CDR3 consists of 15 residues. The V and J ends lost 3 bases and 15 bases respectively, with 21 bases between them. Germline V gene lookup returns CDR1 SGHTA and CDR2 FQGTGA. CDR3 in DNA: TGTGCCAGCAGCTTGGGTGACATGGATGGACGGGCCCTGACTTTC. This sequence encodes CASSLGDMDGRALTF.

The chain couples TRBV29-1 to TRBJ2-1, with 9 positions matching TRBD1. V gave up 7 bases and J gave up 2 bases; unmatched junction bases: 3. Germline lookup yields CDR1 SQVTM and CDR2 ANQGSEA. The CDR3 runs 13 residues. The DNA of the CDR3 is TGCAGCGCCGGACAGGGGCCCTACAATGAGCAGTTCTTC. It specifies CSAGQGPYNEQFF.

There are a few counts of this clonotype. The chain uses TRBV19 and TRBJ2-7; 7 positions match TRBD1. This CDR3 region has 15 residues. V shed 6 bases and J 3 bases; nucleotides not matched to a gene: 11. Germline CDR1 reads LNHDA; CDR2 reads SQIVND (reference sequence). DNA for the CDR3: TGTGCCAGTAGCCCGACAGGGCTGGGAGACTACGAGCAGTACTTC. Its protein is CASSPTGLGDYEQYF.

The CDR3: CASSSRQVCEAFF. CDR3 sequence (DNA): TGTGCCAGCAGCTCCCGACAGGTCTGTGAAGCTTTCTTT. This chain links TRBV7-6 with TRBJ1-1; D might be TRBD1 (6 bases). Germline V CDR1 and CDR2: SGHVS, FNYEAQ. V was trimmed by 4 bases and J by 7 bases, leaving 13 bases between them. The CDR3 extends over 13 amino acids.